This T cell receptor beta chain was captured in a study of Graves' ophthalmopathy and Graves' hyperthyroidism. This CDR3 is 17 amino acids long. With V trimmed by 3 bases and J by 1 base, 5 bases remained unmatched. From germline, CDR1 is KGHDR and CDR2 SFDVKD. Beta-chain TCR CDR3 regions were amplified from RNA transcripts. An initial RT-PCR round employing HTBI primers preceded a second-round multiplex PCR. TCRdb ran MiXCR on the multiplex PCR reads and lists one entry per CDR3 protein. The sample includes 200,000 to 250,000 distinct CDR3 sequences, about 22% seen only once; the top ten take approximately 40%.

The TCR was taken from a woman aged 45 to 65 with Graves' ophthalmopathy. The sequenced material came from peripheral blood. This sequence joins TRBV24-1 and TRBJ1-1; 12 positions agree with TRBD1. CDR3 in amino acids: CATSDPGQGAPNTEAFF. CDR3 sequence (DNA): TGTGCCACCAGTGATCCGGGACAGGGGGCTCCGAACACTGAAGCTTTCTTT.